This TCR beta chain is from a study of pediatric ulcerative colitis. Whole-study context: Most patients had pancolitis, and two had left-sided colitis.

Sequencing used immunoSEQ multiplex PCR; TCRdb keeps in-frame clones, though not all of them. The repertoire holds about 64,000 clones, with roughly nine tenths as singletons. V was clipped by 1 base and J by 0 bases; unmatched bases: 11. Germline CDR1 reads LGHNA; CDR2 reads YSLEER. There are 19 residues in the CDR3. As concerns this clone: Its antigen is unidentified.

General study findings and limits: This repertoire reflects total lymphocytes rather than subpopulations like regulatory T cells. Blood-rectal clonal overlap within each person was significantly higher in ulcerative colitis patients than controls.

The clonotype originates from a boy aged 5-17 years with severe ulcerative colitis. Sequencing was done on a sample of blood. The chain carries TRBV4-3 and TRBJ2-2, with TRBD1 matching over 7 bases. Here the CDR3 reads CASSQVIIQGTANTGELFF. CDR3 sequence (DNA): TGCGCCAGCAGCCAAGTCATTATCCAAGGGACAGCGAACACCGGGGAGCTGTTTTTT.